The entry that follows covers one TCR beta chain sequence. Its specificity is unknown. Libraries were prepared by immunoSEQ multiplex PCR; TCRdb keeps only in-frame clonotypes and omits some of them. This table has roughly 120,000 clones, around 87% appearing once. These data are taken from a study of T cell responses to AZD1222 COVID-19 vaccine. Study findings and constraints: Across spike, vaccine-associated CD4 TCRs were found, dominant at 160-218 and 743-854.

The V gene's germline CDR1 is MNHNS and CDR2 SASEGT. V shed 0 bases and J shed 4 bases, with 13 bases lying between them. This CDR3 region has 16 residues. The sample consisted of peripheral blood, taken on day 0 of AZD1222 vaccination. The clonotype was recovered from an adult in good health. The rearrangement links TRBV6-1 to TRBJ1-3; D gene ambiguous. CDR3 in amino acids: CASSEAAAGNGNTIYF. CDR3 bases: TGTGCCAGCAGTGAAGCAGCCGCCGGGAACGGAAACACCATATATTTT.